What follows are 24 T cell receptor beta chains derived from one specimen sequenced in a study of T cell changes during pregnancy in multiple sclerosis. Method: immunoSEQ multiplex PCR; TCRdb's copy keeps in-frame clones and lacks some. The table shows more than 65,000 clones, with over 85% occurring only once. The material was CD4+ T cells from peripheral blood mononuclear cells, obtained before pregnancy. The receptor source for this set is a female donor with multiple sclerosis, enrolled in a pregnancy study.

The rearrangement uses TRBV6-4 and TRBJ2-3; D might be TRBD2 (6 bases). Trimming cost V 2 bases and J 5 bases, with 14 bases left between them. The CDR3 extends over 15 amino acids. Per the germline V gene, CDR1 is MRHNA and CDR2 is SNTAGT. The CDR3 nucleotides read TGTGCCAGCAGTGACCTGGGGGGACCTAAAGATACGCAGTATTTT. Its translation: CASSDLGGPKDTQYF.

In its sample, this clone was seen once. The chain links TRBV18 to TRBJ2-5; TRBD2 is a possible D gene (7 bases). This CDR3 comprises 14 residues. Germline V CDR1 and CDR2: KGHSH, LQKENI. The ends were cut back, 4 bases at V and 5 bases at J, with 14 bases in the middle. CDR3 loop: CASSLSGGYETQYF. CDR3 in DNA: TGTGCCAGCTCACTTTCGGGGGGCTATGAGACCCAGTACTTC. The entire variable domain, with the rest obtained from reference TRBV18 and TRBJ2-5, is as follows: NAGVMQNPRHLVRRRGQEARLRCSPMKGHSHVYWYRQLPEEGLKFMVYLQKENIIDESGMPKERFSAEFPKEGPSILRIQQVVRGDSAAYFCASSLSGGYETQYFGPGTRLLVL.

The rearrangement uses TRBV21-1 and TRBJ2-3; the table's TRBD1 call for D was not verified on the DNA. TRBV21-1 corresponds to a pseudogene. This CDR3 has 14 residues. The CDR3 coding sequence is TGTGCCGGAGGGACAGGGGAGCCCACAGATACGCAGTATTTT. Translated: CAGGTGEPTDTQYF.

The chain is built from TRBV28 and TRBJ2-1; D possibly corresponds to TRBD2 (5 bases). The CDR3 consists of 17 residues. Germline values: CDR1 MDHEN, CDR2 SYDVKM. Trimming left V 5 bases short and J 0 bases short, with 17 bases between. As DNA, the CDR3 is TGTGCCAGCAGTGGGAGCTACAGCGGCGGCTCCTACAATGAGCAGTTCTTC. It translates to CASSGSYSGGSYNEQFF.

As regards this clone: One end of the junction is discordant with germline, which a read error may explain. V and J are TRBV30 and TRBJ2-5, with D perhaps matching TRBD2 (5 bases). The CDR3 spans 13 residues. Germline CDR1 reads GTSNPN; CDR2 reads SVGIG (reference sequence). The CDR3 region has the DNA TGTGCCTGGAGTTCCACCAGTGTCGGGGAACCTCACTTC. This sequence encodes CAWSSTSVGEPHF.

The J gene is TRBJ2-5, the V gene TRBV27, with 15 bases matching TRBD2. This CDR3 is built from 17 residues. V dropped 8 bases and J dropped 2; count of bases not matched to a gene: 9. Germline CDR1 reads MNHEY; CDR2 reads SMNVEV (reference sequence). CDR3: CASGRGTSGRLQETQYF. The CDR3 DNA reads as TGTGCCAGCGGGCGGGGGACTAGCGGGAGGCTTCAAGAGACCCAGTACTTC.

J is TRBJ1-2 and V is TRBV19; 8 bases agree with TRBD1. In germline, CDR1 is LNHDA, CDR2 SQIVND (reference sequence). The CDR3 has 13 residues. V dropped 4 bases and J dropped 8; count of bases not matched to a gene: 6. CDR3 region: CASSTTGDGGYTF. Here the CDR3 DNA reads TGTGCCAGTAGTACGACAGGGGATGGCGGCTACACCTTC.

This clone came up a few times. V is TRBV2 and J is TRBJ1-1; the match to TRBD1 covers 7 bases. V gave up 3 bases and J gave up 0 bases; unmatched junction bases: 7. CDR3 length: 16 amino acids. Germline CDR1 and CDR2: SNHLY and FYNNEI. The CDR3 sequence is CASSEPQGGMNTEAFF. The CDR3 bases are TGTGCCAGCAGTGAGCCCCAGGGGGGCATGAACACTGAAGCTTTCTTT.

In DNA, the CDR3 is TGCGCCAGCAGCCTCGGGAGCGCCAAAACCGGGGAGCTGTTTTTT. Translation gives CASSLGSAKTGELFF. V usage is TRBV5-1 and J usage is TRBJ2-2, with a weak D call TRBD2 (6 bases). Trimming took off 4 bases at V and 5 bases at J, with 15 bases between the two ends. This CDR3 has 15 residues. The V gene's germline CDR1 is SGHRS and CDR2 YFSETQ.

The rearrangement uses TRBV10-3 and TRBJ2-3; the D gene is possibly TRBD2 (5 bases). There are 14 residues in the CDR3. The ends were cut back, 6 bases at V and 1 base at J, with 11 bases in the middle. Germline loops: CDR1 ENHRY, CDR2 SYGVKD. The CDR3, as DNA: TGTGCCATCAGAGCCAATAGCGGCACAGATACGCAGTATTTT. Amino acid sequence: CAIRANSGTDTQYF.

As to this clone: A junction end diverges from the germline sequence, so it may reflect a read error. The chain joins TRBV28 to TRBJ2-7, with 9 bases that match TRBD1. CDR1 MDHEN and CDR2 SYDVKM come from the germline V gene. The CDR3 is 12 amino acids. CDR3 sequence: CASSSTGDRALF. The CDR3 region has the DNA TGTGCCAGCAGCTCAACGGGGGACAGGGCGCTATTC. The full variable domain, completed using reference TRBV28 and TRBJ2-7, is DVKVTQSSRYLVKRTGEKVFLECVQDMDHENMFWYRQDPGLGLRLIYFSYDVKMKEKGDIPEGYSVSREKKERFSLILESASTNQTSMYLCASSSTGDRALFGPGTRLTVT.

This clone appeared a few times. V gene TRBV19 combines with J gene TRBJ1-5; D unclear. The ends were cut back, 5 bases at V and 7 bases at J, with 18 bases in the middle. The CDR3 loop spans 15 amino acids. CDR1 and CDR2 (germline): LNHDA, SQIVND (reference sequence). The CDR3 is CASSLGVRSRQPQHF. The CDR3 DNA follows: TGTGCCAGTAGTCTCGGCGTAAGGTCTAGGCAGCCCCAGCATTTT.

J is TRBJ2-6 and V is TRBV5-4; no reliable D call. This CDR3 spans 16 amino acids. The ends were cut back, 1 base at V and 0 bases at J, with 8 bases in the middle. Germline CDR1 and CDR2: SGHNT and YYREEE (reference sequence). The DNA for the CDR3 is TGTGCCAGCAGCTTGACTGCCACCTCTGGGGCCAACGTCCTGACTTTC. The encoded protein is CASSLTATSGANVLTF.

The V call is TRBV10-1, the J call TRBJ1-1; D is possibly TRBD1 (5 bases). With 1 base removed from V and 13 bases from J, the gap between germline ends came to 13 bases. From germline, CDR1 is WNHNN and CDR2 SYGVQD (reference sequence). The CDR3 is 12 amino acids. The CDR3 region has the DNA TGCGCCAGCAGTGAGTTAGGGGTCGAGCTTTTCTTT. Protein: CASSELGVELFF.

The chain combines TRBV18 with TRBJ2-1; D is ambiguous. Trimming removed 2 bases from V and 8 bases from J, with 10 bases in between. The CDR3 has 13 residues. Germline V gene data show CDR1 as KGHSH and CDR2 as LQKENI. CDR3 region: CASSPRSLDEQFF. The CDR3, as DNA: TGTGCCAGCTCACCAAGGAGTCTGGATGAGCAGTTCTTC.

This chain links TRBV6-5 with TRBJ2-1; D gene ambiguous. CDR1 is MNHEY, CDR2 SVGAGI, per germline. The CDR3 is made up of 11 amino acids. V lost 10 bases to trimming and J lost 9 bases, with 13 bases between them. CDR3 in DNA: TGTGCCACCGGTTCCGGTGGTGAGCAGTTCTTC. Translating gives CATGSGGEQFF.

This sequence joins TRBV27 and TRBJ2-1, with 10 bases that match TRBD2. V was clipped by 2 bases and J by 4 bases; unmatched bases: 5. Germline loops: CDR1 MNHEY, CDR2 SMNVEV (reference sequence). The CDR3 runs 16 residues. CDR3 protein: CASSLRSSGGYNEQFF. The CDR3 region has the DNA TGTGCCAGCAGTTTACGCTCTAGCGGGGGTTACAATGAGCAGTTCTTC.

The gene calls are TRBV18 and TRBJ1-1; D is unresolved. The CDR3 has 13 residues. Deletions cut 6 bases from V and 1 base from J, with 9 bases between. CDR1 is KGHSH, CDR2 LQKENI, per germline. The CDR3 DNA is TGTGCCAGCTCTGCCTCAGAGAACACTGAAGCTTTCTTT. It yields the protein CASSASENTEAFF.

The gene calls are TRBV11-2 and TRBJ2-3; D uncertain. The length of the CDR3 is 13 residues. V was shortened by 8 bases and J by 3 bases, with 12 bases between the two germline ends. Germline CDR1 is SGHAT and CDR2 is FQNNGV. CDR3 amino acids: CASCRALTDTQYF. In nucleotides, the CDR3 is TGTGCCAGCTGTAGAGCGTTGACAGATACGCAGTATTTT. The full variable domain, with the rest looked up from reference TRBV11-2 and TRBJ2-3, is EAGVAQSPRYKIIEKRQSVAFWCNPISGHATLYWYQQILGQGPKLLIQFQNNGVVDDSQLPKDRFSAERLKGVDSTLKIQPAKLEDSAVYLCASCRALTDTQYFGPGTRLTVL.

This clone was recorded once. The rearrangement uses TRBV7-9 and TRBJ2-1; the D is unclear. CDR3 length: 14 amino acids. V was pared by 8 bases and J by 10 bases, with 21 bases between. Looked up from germline, CDR1 is SEHNR and CDR2 is FQNEAQ (reference sequence). CDR3: CASGEIVGFGEQFF. Written as DNA, the CDR3 is TGTGCCAGCGGAGAGATTGTCGGGTTCGGGGAGCAGTTCTTC. The full variable domain, rest sourced from reference TRBV7-9 and TRBJ2-1, is DTGVSQNPRHKITKRGQNVTFRCDPISEHNRLYWYRQTLGQGPEFLTYFQNEAQLEKSRLLSDRFSAERPKGSFSTLEIQRTEQGDSAMYLCASGEIVGFGEQFFGPGTRLTVL.

This CDR3 reads CASSWVGGGLNEKLFF. CDR3 bases: TGTGCCAGCAGCTGGGTTGGCGGGGGGCTAAATGAAAAACTGTTTTTT. The chain joins TRBV11-2 to TRBJ1-4; D perhaps matches TRBD1 (6 bases). The length of the CDR3 is 16 residues. Trimming took off 4 bases at V and 5 bases at J, with 17 bases between the two ends. CDR1 and CDR2 from the germline V gene are SGHAT and FQNNGV.

The CDR3 sequence is CASSLVGTQTPIYEQYF. CDR3 nucleotides: TGTGCCAGCAGCTTAGTCGGCACACAGACCCCAATCTACGAGCAGTACTTC. V and J are TRBV11-2 and TRBJ2-7, with unresolved D. This CDR3 has 17 residues. Germline V gene lookup returns CDR1 SGHAT and CDR2 FQNNGV. The ends were cut back, 1 base at V and 3 bases at J, with 19 bases in the middle.

The rearrangement joins TRBV21-1 to TRBJ1-5; TRBD1, the table's D call, was not compared with the DNA. TRBV21-1 is described as a pseudogene. The CDR3 covers 16 residues. CDR3 bases: TGTGCCAGCAGACGAATCGGACAGGGGAGCAATCAGCCCCAGCATTTT. Translating gives CASRRIGQGSNQPQHF.

Only one count was recorded for this clone. This chain links TRBV30 with TRBJ2-1; 10 bases map to TRBD2. In germline, CDR1 is GTSNPN, CDR2 SVGIG (reference sequence). V was pared by 5 bases and J by 4 bases, with 5 bases of the junction left unmatched. This CDR3 has 14 amino acids. Here the CDR3 reads CAWQAGGLYNEQFF. The CDR3 DNA reads as TGTGCCTGGCAAGCGGGGGGGCTGTACAATGAGCAGTTCTTC.